This T cell receptor (beta chain) was sequenced for a study of blood T cell repertoires in COVID-19. Study details: PBMCs, B-cell-depleted T cells, or T cells provided the cDNA or gDNA that made up the material.

Participants had their cohort set by participant-reported clinical history. In Cohort 3, a recovered donor had either two negative PCRs, clearance, or symptom resolution. Germline V gene data show CDR1 as SGHRS and CDR2 as YFSETQ. CDR3 length: 13 residues. J gave up 4 bases and V 4 bases, and 3 bases lay outside the gene matches. How the authors handled the data: Amplified reference gene primers provided the basis for estimating nucleated cell counts. Profiled with immunoSEQ multiplex PCR; TCRdb holds only in-frame clones, not every one. The DNA gave D and trimming, while V, J and clone size come from that table. The sample consists of fewer than 450,000 clones, roughly 90% of them appearing once.

This chain links TRBV5-1 with TRBJ2-5; TRBD1 matches 8 bases. Sequencing used PBMCs or T cells enriched from blood (not recorded which). This receptor was obtained from a woman aged 25 to 45 who had recovered from COVID-19. The CDR3 DNA sequence: TGCGCCAGCAGCGACAGGGGTGGAGAGACCCAGTACTTC. Translating gives CASSDRGGETQYF.